Sequencing of this T cell receptor (beta chain) was carried out in a study of T cells in Graves' hyperthyroidism and ophthalmopathy. Whole-study results and caveats: The blood repertoire included most of the expanded thyroid clonotypes above 0.001.

Worth noting for this clonotype: Its antigen is unknown.

Uncontrolled infection, other autoimmune disease, pregnancy and lactation each barred patients from inclusion. Initially, at the first diagnosis of hyperthyroidism and before any ophthalmopathy symptoms, blood was sampled. PBMCs came from more than 9.5 ml fresh peripheral blood. TCR beta CDR3 sequences were amplified from RNA transcripts. When the TCR CDR3 underwent first-round RT-PCR, the HTBI primer set was used. TCRdb called the multiplex PCR reads again in MiXCR, with one record for every CDR3 protein. This table holds fewer than 900,000 distinct CDR3 sequences, 18% found once. CDR1 is LNHDA, CDR2 SQIVND, per germline (reference sequence). The CDR3 has 14 amino acids. Trimming took 3 bases from V and 3 from J, leaving 9 bases between them.

What was sequenced was blood. This chain connects TRBV19 to TRBJ1-5; unclear D gene. The receptor comes from a woman in her fifties or sixties with Graves' hyperthyroidism that later progressed to Graves' ophthalmopathy. The CDR3 DNA is TGTGCCAGTAGTATTGTGGGTTTCAATCAGCCCCAGCATTTT. Translation gives CASSIVGFNQPQHF.